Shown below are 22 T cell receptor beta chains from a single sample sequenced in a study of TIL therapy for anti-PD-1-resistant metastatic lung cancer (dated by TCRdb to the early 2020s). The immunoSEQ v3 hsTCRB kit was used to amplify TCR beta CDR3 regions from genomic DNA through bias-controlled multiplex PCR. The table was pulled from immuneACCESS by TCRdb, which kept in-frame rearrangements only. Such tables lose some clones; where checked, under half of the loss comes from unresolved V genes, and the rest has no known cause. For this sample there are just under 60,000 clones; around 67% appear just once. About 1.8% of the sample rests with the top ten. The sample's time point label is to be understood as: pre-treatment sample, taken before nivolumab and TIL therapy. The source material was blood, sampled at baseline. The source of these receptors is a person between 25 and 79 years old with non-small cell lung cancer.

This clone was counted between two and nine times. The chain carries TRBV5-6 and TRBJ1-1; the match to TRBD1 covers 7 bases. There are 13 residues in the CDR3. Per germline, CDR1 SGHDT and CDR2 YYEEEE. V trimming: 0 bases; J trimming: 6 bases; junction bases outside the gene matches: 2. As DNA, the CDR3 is TGTGCCAGCAGCTTGGTCGGACAGGCTGAAGCTTTCTTT. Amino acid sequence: CASSLVGQAEAFF.

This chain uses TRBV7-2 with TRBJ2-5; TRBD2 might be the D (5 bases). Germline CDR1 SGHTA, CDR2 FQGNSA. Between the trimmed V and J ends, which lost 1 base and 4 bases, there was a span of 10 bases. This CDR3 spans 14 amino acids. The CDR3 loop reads CASSLGSSRETQYF. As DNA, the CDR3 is TGTGCCAGCAGCTTAGGTTCTAGCAGAGAGACCCAGTACTTC.

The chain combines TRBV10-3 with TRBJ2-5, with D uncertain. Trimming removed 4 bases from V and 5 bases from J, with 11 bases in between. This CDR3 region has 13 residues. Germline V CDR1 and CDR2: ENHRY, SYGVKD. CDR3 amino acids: CAISGVLRETQYF. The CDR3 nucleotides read TGTGCCATCAGTGGGGTATTACGGGAGACCCAGTACTTC.

In DNA form, the CDR3 reads TGTGCCAGCAGCCAAGATTGGGCTTCAGGTTTCTACGAGCAGTACTTC. It codes for CASSQDWASGFYEQYF. The rearrangement links TRBV4-2 to TRBJ2-7; D is unresolved. The CDR3 has 16 amino acids. Per germline, CDR1 LGHNA and CDR2 YNFKEQ. The V gene lost 0 bases and the J gene lost 3 bases, with 15 bases spanning the gap.

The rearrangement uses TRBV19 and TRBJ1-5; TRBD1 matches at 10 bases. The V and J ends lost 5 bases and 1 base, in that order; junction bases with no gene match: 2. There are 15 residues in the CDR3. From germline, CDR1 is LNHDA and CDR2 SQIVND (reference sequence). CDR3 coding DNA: TGTGCCAGTAGTTCGGACAGGGGGAGCAATCAGCCCCAGCATTTT. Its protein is CASSSDRGSNQPQHF.

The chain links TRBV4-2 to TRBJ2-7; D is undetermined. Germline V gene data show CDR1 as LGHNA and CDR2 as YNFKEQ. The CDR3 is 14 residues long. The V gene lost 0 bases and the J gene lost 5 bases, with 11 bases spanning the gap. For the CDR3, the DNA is TGTGCCAGCAGCCAAGAGACCAGGATCGACGAGCAGTACTTC. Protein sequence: CASSQETRIDEQYF.

This CDR3 reads CATFDKITGELFF. The CDR3 region has the DNA TGTGCCACCTTCGACAAAATCACCGGGGAGCTGTTTTTT. The rearrangement links TRBV7-9 to TRBJ2-2; no clear D gene. CDR1 and CDR2 (germline): SEHNR, FQNEAQ (reference sequence). There are 13 residues in the CDR3. V dropped 10 bases and J dropped 4 bases, with 13 bases sitting between them.

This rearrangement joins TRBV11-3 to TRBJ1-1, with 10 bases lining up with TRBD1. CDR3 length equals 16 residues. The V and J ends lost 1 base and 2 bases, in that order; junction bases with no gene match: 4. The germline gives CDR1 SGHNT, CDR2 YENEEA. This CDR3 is CASSLGDRGLNTEAFF. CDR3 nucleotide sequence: TGTGCCAGCAGCTTAGGGGACAGGGGCTTAAACACTGAAGCTTTCTTT.

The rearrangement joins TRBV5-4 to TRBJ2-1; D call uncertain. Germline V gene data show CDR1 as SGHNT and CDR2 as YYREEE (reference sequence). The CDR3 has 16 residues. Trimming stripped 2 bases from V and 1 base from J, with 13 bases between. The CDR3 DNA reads TGTGCCAGCAGCTTTAATCCAGCCTTGTCCTACAATGAGCAGTTCTTC. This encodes CASSFNPALSYNEQFF. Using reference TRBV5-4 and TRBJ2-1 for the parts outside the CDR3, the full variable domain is ETGVTQSPTHLIKTRGQQVTLRCSSQSGHNTVSWYQQALGQGPQFIFQYYREEENGRGNFPPRFSGLQFPNYSSELNVNALELDDSALYLCASSFNPALSYNEQFFGPGTRLTVL.

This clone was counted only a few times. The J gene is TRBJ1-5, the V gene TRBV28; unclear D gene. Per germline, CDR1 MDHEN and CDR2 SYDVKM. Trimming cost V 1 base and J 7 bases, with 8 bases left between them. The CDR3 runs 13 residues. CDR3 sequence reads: CASSLLAAQPQHF. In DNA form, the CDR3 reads TGTGCCAGCAGTTTATTGGCAGCACAGCCCCAGCATTTT.

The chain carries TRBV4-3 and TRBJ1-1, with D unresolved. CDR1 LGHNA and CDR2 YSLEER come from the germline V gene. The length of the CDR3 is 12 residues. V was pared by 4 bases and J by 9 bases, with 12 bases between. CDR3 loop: CASSLNREQAFF. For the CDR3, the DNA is TGCGCCAGCAGCCTGAACCGGGAACAAGCTTTCTTT.

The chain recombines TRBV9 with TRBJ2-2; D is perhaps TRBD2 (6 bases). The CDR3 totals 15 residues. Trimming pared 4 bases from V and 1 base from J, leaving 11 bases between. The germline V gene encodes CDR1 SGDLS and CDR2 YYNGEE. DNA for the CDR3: TGTGCCAGCAGCCCCGGACTACGGAACACCGGGGAGCTGTTTTTT. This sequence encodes CASSPGLRNTGELFF.

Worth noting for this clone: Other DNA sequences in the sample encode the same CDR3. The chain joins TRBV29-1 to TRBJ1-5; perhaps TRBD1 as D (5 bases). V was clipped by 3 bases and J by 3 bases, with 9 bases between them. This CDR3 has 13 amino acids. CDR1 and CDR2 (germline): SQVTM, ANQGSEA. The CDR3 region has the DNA TGCAGCGTTGAGGGGCAGCCCAATCAGCCCCAGCATTTT. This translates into CSVEGQPNQPQHF.

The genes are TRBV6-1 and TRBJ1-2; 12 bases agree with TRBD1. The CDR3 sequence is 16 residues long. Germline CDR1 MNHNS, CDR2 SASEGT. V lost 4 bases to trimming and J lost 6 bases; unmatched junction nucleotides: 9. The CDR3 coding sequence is TGTGCCAGCAGTGCCTTTCCGGGACAGGGGGCACATGGCTACACCTTC. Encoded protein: CASSAFPGQGAHGYTF.

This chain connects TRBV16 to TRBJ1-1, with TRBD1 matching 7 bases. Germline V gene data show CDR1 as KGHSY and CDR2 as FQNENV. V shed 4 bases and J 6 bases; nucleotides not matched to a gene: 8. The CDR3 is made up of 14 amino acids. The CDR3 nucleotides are TGTGCCAGCAGCCCTGCGAGGGGGCTGGCTGAAGCTTTCTTT. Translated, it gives CASSPARGLAEAFF.

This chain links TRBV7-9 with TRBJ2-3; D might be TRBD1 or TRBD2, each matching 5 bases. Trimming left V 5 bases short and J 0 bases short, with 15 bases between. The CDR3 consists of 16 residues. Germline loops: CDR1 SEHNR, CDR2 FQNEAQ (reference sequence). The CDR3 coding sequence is TGTGCCAGCAGCCCAGGGACGGACCATAGCACAGATACGCAGTATTTT. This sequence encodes CASSPGTDHSTDTQYF.

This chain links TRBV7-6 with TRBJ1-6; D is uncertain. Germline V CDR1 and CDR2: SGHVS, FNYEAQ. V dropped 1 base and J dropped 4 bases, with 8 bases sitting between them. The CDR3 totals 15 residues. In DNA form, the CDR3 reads TGTGCCAGCAGCTTAGAGGCAGGTTATAATTCACCCCTCCACTTT. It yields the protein CASSLEAGYNSPLHF.

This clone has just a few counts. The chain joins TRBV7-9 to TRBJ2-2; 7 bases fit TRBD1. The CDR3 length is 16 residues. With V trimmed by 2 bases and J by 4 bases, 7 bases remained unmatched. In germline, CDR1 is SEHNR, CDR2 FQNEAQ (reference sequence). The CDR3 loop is CASSLRQGVGTGELFF. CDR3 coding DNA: TGTGCCAGCAGCTTACGACAGGGTGTAGGCACCGGGGAGCTGTTTTTT.

The CDR3 protein is CASSMTGGYEQYF. Written as DNA, the CDR3 is TGTGCCAGTAGTATGACAGGAGGCTACGAGCAGTACTTC. This sequence joins TRBV19 and TRBJ2-7; TRBD1 might be the D (6 bases). Germline V CDR1 and CDR2: LNHDA, SQIVND (reference sequence). This CDR3 is built from 13 residues. Trimming shortened V by 3 bases and J by 3 bases, and 9 bases separated the two germline ends.

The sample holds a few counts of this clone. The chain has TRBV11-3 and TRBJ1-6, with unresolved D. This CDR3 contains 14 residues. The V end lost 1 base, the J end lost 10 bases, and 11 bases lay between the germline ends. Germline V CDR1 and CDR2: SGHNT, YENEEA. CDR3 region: CASSLAMSGSPLHF. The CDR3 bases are TGTGCCAGCAGCTTAGCGATGTCGGGGTCACCCCTCCACTTT.

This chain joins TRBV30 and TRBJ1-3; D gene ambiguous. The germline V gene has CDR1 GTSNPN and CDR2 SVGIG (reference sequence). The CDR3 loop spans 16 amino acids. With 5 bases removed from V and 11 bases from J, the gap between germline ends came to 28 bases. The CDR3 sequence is CAWDPRLKGEKVAIYF. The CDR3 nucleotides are TGTGCCTGGGACCCCAGGCTAAAGGGAGAAAAAGTGGCCATATATTTT.

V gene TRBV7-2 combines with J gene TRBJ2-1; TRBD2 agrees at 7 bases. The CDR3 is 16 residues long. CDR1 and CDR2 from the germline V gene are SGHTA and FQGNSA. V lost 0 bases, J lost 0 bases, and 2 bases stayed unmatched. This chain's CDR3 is CASSLASGYSYNEQFF. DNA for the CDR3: TGTGCCAGCAGCTTAGCTAGCGGGTACTCCTACAATGAGCAGTTCTTC.